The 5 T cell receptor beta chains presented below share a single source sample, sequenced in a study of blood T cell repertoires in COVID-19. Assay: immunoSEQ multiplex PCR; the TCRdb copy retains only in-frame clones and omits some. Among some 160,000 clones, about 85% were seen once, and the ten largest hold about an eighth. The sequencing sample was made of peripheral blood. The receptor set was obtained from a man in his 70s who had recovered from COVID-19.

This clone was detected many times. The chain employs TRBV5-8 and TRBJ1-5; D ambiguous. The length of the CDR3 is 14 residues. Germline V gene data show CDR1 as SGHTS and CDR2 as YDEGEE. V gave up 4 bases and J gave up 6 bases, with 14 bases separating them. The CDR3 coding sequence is TGTGCCAGCAGCATTAACGACGGGATTCAGCCCCAGCATTTT. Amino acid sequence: CASSINDGIQPQHF.

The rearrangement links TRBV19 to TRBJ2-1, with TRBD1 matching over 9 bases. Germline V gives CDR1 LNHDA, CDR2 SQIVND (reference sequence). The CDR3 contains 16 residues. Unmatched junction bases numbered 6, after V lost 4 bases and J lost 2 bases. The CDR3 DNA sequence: TGTGCCAGTAGTACCAACAGGGGGCTTCCCTACAATGAGCAGTTCTTC. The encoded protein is CASSTNRGLPYNEQFF.

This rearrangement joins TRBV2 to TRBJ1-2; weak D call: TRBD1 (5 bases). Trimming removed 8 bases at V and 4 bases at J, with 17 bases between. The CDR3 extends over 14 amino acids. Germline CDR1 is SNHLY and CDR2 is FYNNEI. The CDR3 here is CASEGSKTAYGYTF. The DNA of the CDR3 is TGTGCCAGCGAAGGGTCTAAGACAGCCTATGGCTACACCTTC.

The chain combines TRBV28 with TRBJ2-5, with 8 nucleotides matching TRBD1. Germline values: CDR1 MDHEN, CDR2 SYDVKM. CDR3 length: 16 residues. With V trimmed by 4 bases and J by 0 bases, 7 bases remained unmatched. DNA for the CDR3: TGTGCCAGCAGTTCCGACAGGGGCATTTACCAAGAGACCCAGTACTTC. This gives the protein CASSSDRGIYQETQYF.

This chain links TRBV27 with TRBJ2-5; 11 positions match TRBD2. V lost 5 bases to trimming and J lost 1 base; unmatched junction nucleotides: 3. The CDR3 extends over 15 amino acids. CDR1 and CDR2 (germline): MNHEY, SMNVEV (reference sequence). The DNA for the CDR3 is TGTGCCAGCAGTCCAGGGACTAGCGGCCAAGAGACCCAGTACTTC. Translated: CASSPGTSGQETQYF.